This T cell receptor (beta chain) appears in the sequencing data of a study of blood T cell repertoires in COVID-19. Looking at the study overall: The United States, Italy and Spain were the sources of the acute and convalescent COVID-19 samples.

Individuals drawn from around 25 US areas were about 18 to 89 years old. Among Cohort 3 donors, those recovered had two negative PCRs, clearance, or symptom resolution. V was trimmed by 4 bases and J by 0 bases, leaving 8 bases between them. The CDR3 runs 14 residues. The V gene's germline CDR1 is SGHNT and CDR2 YYREEE (reference sequence). Libraries were prepared by immunoSEQ multiplex PCR; TCRdb keeps only in-frame clonotypes and omits some of them. Seen here are 300,000 or so clones, 80% to 95% observed once, and the top ten hold 1.1%. This TCR came from a woman between 25 and 40 years old who had recovered from COVID-19. This chain links TRBV5-4 with TRBJ2-1; D remains ambiguous. Sequencing input: PBMCs or T cells enriched from blood (not recorded which). The chain's CDR3 is CASSRESSYNEQFF. The CDR3 region has the DNA TGTGCCAGCAGCCGAGAAAGCTCCTACAATGAGCAGTTCTTC.